These T cell receptor beta chains were read from a single sample in a study of blood T cells in healthy people across ages. TCRdb re-called the 5' RACE reads through MiXCR, storing one row per CDR3 protein. The data contain hundreds of thousands of distinct CDR3 sequences, about 34% of them singletons. The specimen was blood. The receptors were sampled from a man between 18 and 29 years old in good health. CDR3s include the opening cysteine and the closing phenylalanine or tryptophan. D genes are given only for firm matches. Clone size is given for some rows only: seen once, a few or many times, or a class if the clone is expanded.

D,V,size,J,CDR3,DNA
.,TRBV4-1,.,TRBJ1-5,CAGSPTATIHNQPQHF,TGCGCCGGCAGCCCGACAGCGACTATACACAATCAGCCCCAGCATTTT
.,TRBV20-1,.,TRBJ2-1,CSARNPGGSSYNEQFF,TGCAGTGCTAGAAACCCGGGCGGAAGCTCCTACAATGAGCAGTTCTTC
TRBD2,TRBV20-1,few,TRBJ2-1,CSASGTRGNNEQFF,TGCAGTGCTAGTGGGACTAGGGGGAACAATGAGCAGTTCTTC
TRBD1,TRBV5-1,.,TRBJ1-2,CASSLGTGMVQGYGYTF,TGCGCCAGCAGCTTGGGGACAGGGATGGTTCAAGGCTATGGCTACACCTTC
.,TRBV29-1,few,TRBJ1-2,CSVWTHDGNSNYGYTF,TGCAGCGTCTGGACCCACGACGGTAACTCTAACTATGGCTACACCTTC
.,TRBV7-2,.,TRBJ2-5,CASSLGDRWETQYF,TGTGCCAGCAGCTTAGGCGACCGGTGGGAGACCCAGTACTTC
TRBD1,TRBV6-6,.,TRBJ1-5,CASSYFVPGGNQPQHF,TGTGCCAGCAGTTATTTCGTGCCAGGGGGTAATCAGCCCCAGCATTTT
.,TRBV12-3/TRBV12-4,many,TRBJ1-2,CASSLEGTNYYGYTF,TGTGCCAGCAGTTTAGAGGGCACTAACTACTATGGCTACACCTTC
TRBD2,TRBV20-1,.,TRBJ2-3,CSGGGALENTDTQYF,TGCAGTGGGGGAGGGGCCCTGGAAAACACAGATACGCAGTATTTT
.,TRBV5-1,.,TRBJ2-3,CASSVTSGTSDTQCF,TGCGCCAGCAGCGTGACCAGCGGCACTTCAGATACGCAGTGTTTT
.,TRBV5-5,.,TRBJ2-1,CASSLAGKGVGSSYNEQFF,TGTGCCAGCAGCTTGGCCGGGAAAGGGGTTGGAAGCTCCTACAATGAGCAGTTCTTC
.,TRBV28,few,TRBJ2-1,CASSSPLPRGYNEQFF,TGTGCCAGCAGTTCCCCCCTTCCCCGGGGATACAATGAGCAGTTCTTC
.,TRBV29-1,.,TRBJ2-1,CSVTATVNNEQFF,TGCAGCGTTACTGCGACAGTAAACAATGAGCAGTTCTTC
TRBD2,TRBV6-1,.,TRBJ2-7,CASRPGLAYEQYF,TGTGCCAGCAGGCCGGGACTAGCGTACGAGCAGTACTTC
TRBD1,TRBV11-3,.,TRBJ2-1,CASSPPRRTGFNEQFF,TGTGCCAGCAGCCCCCCGCGGAGGACAGGATTCAATGAGCAGTTCTTC